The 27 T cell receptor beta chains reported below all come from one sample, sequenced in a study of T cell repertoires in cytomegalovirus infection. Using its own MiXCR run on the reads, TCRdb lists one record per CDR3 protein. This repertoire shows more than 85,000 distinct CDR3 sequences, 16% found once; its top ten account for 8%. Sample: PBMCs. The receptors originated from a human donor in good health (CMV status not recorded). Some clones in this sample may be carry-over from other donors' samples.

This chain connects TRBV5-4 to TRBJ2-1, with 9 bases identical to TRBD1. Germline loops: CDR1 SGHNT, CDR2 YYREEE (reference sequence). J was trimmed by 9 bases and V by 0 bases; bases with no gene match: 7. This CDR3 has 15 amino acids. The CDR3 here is CASSLVTGGTGEQFF. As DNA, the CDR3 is TGTGCCAGCAGCTTGGTGACAGGGGGTACAGGTGAGCAGTTCTTC.

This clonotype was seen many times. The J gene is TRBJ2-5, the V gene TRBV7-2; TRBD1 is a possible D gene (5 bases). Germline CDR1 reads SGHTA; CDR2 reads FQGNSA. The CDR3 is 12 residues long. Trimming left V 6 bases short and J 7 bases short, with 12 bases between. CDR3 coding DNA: TGTGCCAGCAGTCCCCGGCAGGGGACCCAGTACTTC. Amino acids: CASSPRQGTQYF. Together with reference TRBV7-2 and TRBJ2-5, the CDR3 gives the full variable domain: GAGVSQSPSNKVTEKGKDVELRCDPISGHTALYWYRQSLGQGLEFLIYFQGNSAPDKSGLPSDRFSAERTGGSVSTLTIQRTQQEDSAVYLCASSPRQGTQYFGPGTRLLVL.

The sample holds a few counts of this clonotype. The CDR3 DNA is TGCAGTGCTAGAGATACCAGCGGCCCCACAGATACGCAGTATTTT. Its protein product is CSARDTSGPTDTQYF. This chain uses TRBV20-1 with TRBJ2-3; D is possibly TRBD2 (5 bases). The V gene's germline CDR1 is DFQATT and CDR2 SNEGSKA (reference sequence). V dropped 0 bases and J dropped 2 bases, with 12 bases sitting between them. CDR3 length: 15 amino acids.

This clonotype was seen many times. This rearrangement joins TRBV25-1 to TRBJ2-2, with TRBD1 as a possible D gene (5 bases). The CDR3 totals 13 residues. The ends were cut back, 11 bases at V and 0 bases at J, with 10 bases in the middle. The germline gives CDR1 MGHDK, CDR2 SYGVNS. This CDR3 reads CAVGRTNTGELFF. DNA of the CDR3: TGTGCCGTGGGGCGGACGAACACCGGGGAGCTGTTTTTT. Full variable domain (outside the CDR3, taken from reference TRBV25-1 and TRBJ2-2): EADIYQTPRYLVIGTGKKITLECSQTMGHDKMYWYQQDPGMELHLIHYSYGVNSTEKGDLSSESTVSRIRTEHFPLTLESARPSHTSQYLCAVGRTNTGELFFGEGSRLTVL.

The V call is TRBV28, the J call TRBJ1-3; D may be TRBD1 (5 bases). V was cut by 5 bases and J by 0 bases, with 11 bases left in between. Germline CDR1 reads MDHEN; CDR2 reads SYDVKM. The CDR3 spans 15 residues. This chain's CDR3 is CASSPWGGSGNTIYF. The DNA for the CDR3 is TGTGCCAGCAGTCCCTGGGGGGGCTCTGGAAACACCATATATTTT.

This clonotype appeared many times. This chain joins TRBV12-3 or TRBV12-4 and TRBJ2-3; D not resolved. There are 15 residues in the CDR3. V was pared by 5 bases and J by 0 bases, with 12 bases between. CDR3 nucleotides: TGTGCCAGCAGTCCCGACACCTCTAGCACAGATACGCAGTATTTT. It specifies CASSPDTSSTDTQYF.

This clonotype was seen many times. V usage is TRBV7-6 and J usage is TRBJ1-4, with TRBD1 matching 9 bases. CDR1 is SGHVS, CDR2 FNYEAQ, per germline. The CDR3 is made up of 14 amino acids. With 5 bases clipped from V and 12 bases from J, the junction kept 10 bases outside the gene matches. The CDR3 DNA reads TGTGCCAGCAGCCATGAGGACAGGGGAAAAGAACTGTTTTTT. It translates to CASSHEDRGKELFF.

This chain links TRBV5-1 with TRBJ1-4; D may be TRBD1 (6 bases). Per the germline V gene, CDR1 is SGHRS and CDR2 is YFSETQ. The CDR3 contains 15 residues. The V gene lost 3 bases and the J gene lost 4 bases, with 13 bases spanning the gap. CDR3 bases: TGCGCCAGCAGCTCGGCCGGGGACAATAATGAAAAACTGTTTTTT. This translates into CASSSAGDNNEKLFF.

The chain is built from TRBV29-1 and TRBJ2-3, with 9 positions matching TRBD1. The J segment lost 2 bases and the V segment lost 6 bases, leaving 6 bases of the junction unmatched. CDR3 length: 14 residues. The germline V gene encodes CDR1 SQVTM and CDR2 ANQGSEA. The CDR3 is CSVDRGSYTDTQYF. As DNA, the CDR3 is TGCAGCGTCGACAGGGGGTCTTACACAGATACGCAGTATTTT.

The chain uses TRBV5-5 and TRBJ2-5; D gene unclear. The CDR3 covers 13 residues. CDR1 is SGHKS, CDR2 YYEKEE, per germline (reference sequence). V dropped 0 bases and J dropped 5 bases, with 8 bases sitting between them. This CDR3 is CASSLGPRETQYF. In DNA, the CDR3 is TGTGCCAGCAGCTTGGGCCCAAGGGAGACCCAGTACTTC.

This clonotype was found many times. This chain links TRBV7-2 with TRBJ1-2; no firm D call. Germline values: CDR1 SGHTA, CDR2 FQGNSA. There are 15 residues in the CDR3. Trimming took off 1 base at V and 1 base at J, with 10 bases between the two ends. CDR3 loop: CASSLGGSLNYGYTF. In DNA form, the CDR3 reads TGTGCCAGCAGCTTAGGCGGCAGCCTTAACTATGGCTACACCTTC.

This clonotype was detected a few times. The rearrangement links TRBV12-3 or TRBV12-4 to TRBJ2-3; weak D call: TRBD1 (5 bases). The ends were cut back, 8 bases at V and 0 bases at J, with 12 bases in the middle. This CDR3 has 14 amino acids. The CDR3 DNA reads TGTGCCAGCTGGTCAGGGATTAGCACAGATACGCAGTATTTT. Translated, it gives CASWSGISTDTQYF.

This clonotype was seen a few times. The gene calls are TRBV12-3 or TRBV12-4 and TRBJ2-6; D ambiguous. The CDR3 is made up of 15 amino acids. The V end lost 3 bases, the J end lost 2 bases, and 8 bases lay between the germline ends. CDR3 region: CASSFSGPGANVLTF. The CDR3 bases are TGTGCCAGCAGTTTTAGTGGCCCTGGGGCCAACGTCCTGACTTTC.

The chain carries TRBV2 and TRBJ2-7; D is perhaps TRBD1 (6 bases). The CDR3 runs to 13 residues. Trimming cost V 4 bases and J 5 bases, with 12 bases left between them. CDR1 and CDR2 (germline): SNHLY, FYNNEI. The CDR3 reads CASSAYRAHEQYF. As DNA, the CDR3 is TGTGCCAGCAGTGCATACAGGGCCCACGAGCAGTACTTC.

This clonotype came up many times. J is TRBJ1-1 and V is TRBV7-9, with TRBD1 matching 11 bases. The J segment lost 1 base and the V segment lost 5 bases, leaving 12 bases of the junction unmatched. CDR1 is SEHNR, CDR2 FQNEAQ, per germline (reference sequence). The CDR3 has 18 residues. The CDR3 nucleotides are TGTGCCAGCAGCCCCCGGACAGGGGGCTCAAACCCGAACACTGAAGCTTTCTTT. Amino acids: CASSPRTGGSNPNTEAFF.

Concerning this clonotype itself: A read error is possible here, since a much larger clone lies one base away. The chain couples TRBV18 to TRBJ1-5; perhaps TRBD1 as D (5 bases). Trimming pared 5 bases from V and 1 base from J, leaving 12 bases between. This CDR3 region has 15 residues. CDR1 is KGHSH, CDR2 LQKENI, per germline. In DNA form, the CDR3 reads TGTGCCAGCTCAAAGGACACGGGAAGCAATCAGCCCCAGCATTTT. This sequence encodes CASSKDTGSNQPQHF.

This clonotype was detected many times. CDR3 sequence reads: CASSLAREYEQFF. CDR3 nucleotide sequence: TGTGCCAGCAGCTTAGCGCGGGAGTATGAGCAGTTCTTC. The V gene is TRBV7-2, the J gene TRBJ2-1; 7 nucleotides align to TRBD2. Germline V gives CDR1 SGHTA, CDR2 FQGNSA. The CDR3 sequence is 13 residues long. The J segment lost 8 bases and the V segment lost 0 bases, leaving 1 base of the junction unmatched.

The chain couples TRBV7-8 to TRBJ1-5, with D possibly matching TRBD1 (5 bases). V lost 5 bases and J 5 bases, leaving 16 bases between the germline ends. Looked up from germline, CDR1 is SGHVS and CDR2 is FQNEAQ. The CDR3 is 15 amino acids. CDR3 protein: CASSPGSEGYQPQHF. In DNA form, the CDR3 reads TGTGCCAGCAGCCCAGGGTCAGAGGGCTATCAGCCCCAGCATTTT.

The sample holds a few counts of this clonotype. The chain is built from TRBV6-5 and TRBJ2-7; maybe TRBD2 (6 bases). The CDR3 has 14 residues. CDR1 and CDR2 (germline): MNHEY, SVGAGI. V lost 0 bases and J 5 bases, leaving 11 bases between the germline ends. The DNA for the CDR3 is TGTGCCAGCAGTTACTCGAATGGAGGGGACGAGCAGTACTTC. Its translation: CASSYSNGGDEQYF.

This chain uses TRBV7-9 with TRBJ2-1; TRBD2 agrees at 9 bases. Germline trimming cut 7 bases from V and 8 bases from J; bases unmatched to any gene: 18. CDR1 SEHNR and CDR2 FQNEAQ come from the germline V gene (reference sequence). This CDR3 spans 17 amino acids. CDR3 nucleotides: TGTGCCAGCATCATCTTATCCCCGGGACTAGCCCATTATGAGCAGTTCTTC. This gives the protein CASIILSPGLAHYEQFF.

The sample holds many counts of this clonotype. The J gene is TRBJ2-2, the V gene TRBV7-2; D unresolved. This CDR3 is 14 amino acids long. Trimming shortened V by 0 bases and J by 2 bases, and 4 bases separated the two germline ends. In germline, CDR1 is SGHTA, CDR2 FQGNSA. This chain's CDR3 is CASSLALNTGELFF. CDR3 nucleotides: TGTGCCAGCAGCTTAGCGCTCAACACCGGGGAGCTGTTTTTT.

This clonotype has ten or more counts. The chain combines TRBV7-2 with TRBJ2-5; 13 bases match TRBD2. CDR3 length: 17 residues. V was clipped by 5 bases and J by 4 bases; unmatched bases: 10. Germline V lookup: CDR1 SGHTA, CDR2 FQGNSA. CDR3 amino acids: CASSPAGLAGVGETQYF. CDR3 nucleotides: TGTGCCAGCAGCCCGGCCGGACTAGCGGGGGTAGGAGAGACCCAGTACTTC.

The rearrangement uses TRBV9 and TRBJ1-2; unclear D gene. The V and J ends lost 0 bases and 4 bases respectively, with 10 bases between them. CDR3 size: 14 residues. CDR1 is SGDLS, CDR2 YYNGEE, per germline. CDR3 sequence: CASSVATAGYGYTF. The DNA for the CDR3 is TGTGCCAGCAGCGTAGCTACGGCAGGCTATGGCTACACCTTC.

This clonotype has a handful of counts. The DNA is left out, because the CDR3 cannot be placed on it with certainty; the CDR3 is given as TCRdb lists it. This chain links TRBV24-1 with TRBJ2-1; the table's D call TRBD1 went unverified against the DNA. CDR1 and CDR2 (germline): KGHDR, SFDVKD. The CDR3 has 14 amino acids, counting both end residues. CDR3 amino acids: CATSDQVGTGNLFF.

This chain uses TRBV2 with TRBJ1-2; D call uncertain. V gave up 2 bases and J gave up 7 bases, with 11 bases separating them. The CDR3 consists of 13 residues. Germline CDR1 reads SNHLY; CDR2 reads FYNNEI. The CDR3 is CASSEWLGSGYTF. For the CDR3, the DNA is TGTGCCAGCAGTGAATGGCTTGGGAGTGGCTACACCTTC.

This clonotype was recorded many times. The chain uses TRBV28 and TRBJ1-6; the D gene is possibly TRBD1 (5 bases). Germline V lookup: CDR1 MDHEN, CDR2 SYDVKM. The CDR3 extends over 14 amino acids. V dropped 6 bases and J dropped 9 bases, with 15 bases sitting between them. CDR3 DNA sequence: TGTGCCAGCAGCCCACCCCTGGGGGGTTCACCCCTCCACTTT. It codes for CASSPPLGGSPLHF.

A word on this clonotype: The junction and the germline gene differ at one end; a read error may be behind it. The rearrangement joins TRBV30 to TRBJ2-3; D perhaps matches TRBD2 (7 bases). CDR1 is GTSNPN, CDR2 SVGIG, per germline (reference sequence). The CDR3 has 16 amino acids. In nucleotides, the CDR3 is TGTGCCTGGAGTGCGGGACATAGCGGGTCTGCGGATACGCGGTATTTT. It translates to CAWSAGHSGSADTRYF. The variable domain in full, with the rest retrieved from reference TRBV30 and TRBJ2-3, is SQTIHQWPATLVQPVGSPLSLECTVEGTSNPNLYWYRQAAGRGLQLLFYSVGIGQISSEVPQNLSASRPQDRQFILSSKKLLLSDSGFYLCAWSAGHSGSADTRYFGPGTRLTVL.